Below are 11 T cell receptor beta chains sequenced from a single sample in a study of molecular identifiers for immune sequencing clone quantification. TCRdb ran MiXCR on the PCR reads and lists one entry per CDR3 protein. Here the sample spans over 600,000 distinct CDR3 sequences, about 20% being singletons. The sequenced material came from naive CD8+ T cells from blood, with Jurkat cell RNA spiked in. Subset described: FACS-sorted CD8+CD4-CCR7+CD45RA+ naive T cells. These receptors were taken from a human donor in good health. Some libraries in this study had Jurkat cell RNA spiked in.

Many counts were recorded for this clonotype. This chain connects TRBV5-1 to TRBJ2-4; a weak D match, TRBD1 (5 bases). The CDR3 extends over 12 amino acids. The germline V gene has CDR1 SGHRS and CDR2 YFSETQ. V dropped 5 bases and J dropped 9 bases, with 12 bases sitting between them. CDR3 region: CASRLDRGIQYF. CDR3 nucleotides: TGCGCCAGCAGGCTGGATAGGGGCATTCAGTACTTC. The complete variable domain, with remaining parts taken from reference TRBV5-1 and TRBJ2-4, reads KAGVTQTPRYLIKTRGQQVTLSCSPISGHRSVSWYQQTPGQGLQFLFEYFSETQRNKGNFPGRFSGRQFSNSRSEMNVSTLELGDSALYLCASRLDRGIQYFGAGTRLSVL.

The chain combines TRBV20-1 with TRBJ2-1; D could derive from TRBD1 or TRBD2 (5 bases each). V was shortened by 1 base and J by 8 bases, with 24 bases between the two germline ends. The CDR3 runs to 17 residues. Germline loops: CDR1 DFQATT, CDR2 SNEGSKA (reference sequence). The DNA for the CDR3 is TGCAGTGCTAGAGGGGGCCTACTACCCCTCCCGGGATATGAGCAGTTCTTC. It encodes CSARGGLLPLPGYEQFF.

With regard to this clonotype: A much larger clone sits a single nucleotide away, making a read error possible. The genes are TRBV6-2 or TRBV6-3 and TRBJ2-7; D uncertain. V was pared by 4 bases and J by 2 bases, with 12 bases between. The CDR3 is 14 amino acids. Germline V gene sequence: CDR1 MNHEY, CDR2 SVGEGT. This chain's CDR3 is CASSCSGMAYEQYF. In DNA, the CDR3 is TGTGCCAGCAGTTGCTCGGGCATGGCCTACGAGCAGTACTTC.

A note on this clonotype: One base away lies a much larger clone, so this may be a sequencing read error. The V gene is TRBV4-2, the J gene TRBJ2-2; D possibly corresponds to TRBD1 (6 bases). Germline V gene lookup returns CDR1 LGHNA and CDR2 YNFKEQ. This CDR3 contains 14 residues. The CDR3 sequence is CAGSQGMNTGELFF. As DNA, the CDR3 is TGTGCCGGCAGCCAGGGGATGAACACCGGGGAGCTGTTTTTT.

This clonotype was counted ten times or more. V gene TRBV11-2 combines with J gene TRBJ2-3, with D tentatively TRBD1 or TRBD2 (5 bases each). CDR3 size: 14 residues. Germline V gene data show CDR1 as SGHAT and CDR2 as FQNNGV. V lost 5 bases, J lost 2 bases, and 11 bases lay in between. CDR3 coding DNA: TGTGCCAGCAGCCGACCGGGGCTCACAGATACGCAGTATTTT. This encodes CASSRPGLTDTQYF.

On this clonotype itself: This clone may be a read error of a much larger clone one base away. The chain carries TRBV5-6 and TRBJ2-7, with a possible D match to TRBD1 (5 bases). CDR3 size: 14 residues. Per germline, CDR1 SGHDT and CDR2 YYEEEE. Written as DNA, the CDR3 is TGTGCCAGCAGCTTGGCCAACAGGTGGTACGAGCAGTGCTTC. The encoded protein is CASSLANRWYEQCF.

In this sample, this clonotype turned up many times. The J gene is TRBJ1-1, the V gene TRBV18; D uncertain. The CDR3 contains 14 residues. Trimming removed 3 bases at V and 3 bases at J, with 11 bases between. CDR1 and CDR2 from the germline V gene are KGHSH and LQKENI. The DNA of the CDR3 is TGTGCCAGCTCACCCCCAGACAAGTACACTGAAGCTTTCTTT. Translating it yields CASSPPDKYTEAFF.

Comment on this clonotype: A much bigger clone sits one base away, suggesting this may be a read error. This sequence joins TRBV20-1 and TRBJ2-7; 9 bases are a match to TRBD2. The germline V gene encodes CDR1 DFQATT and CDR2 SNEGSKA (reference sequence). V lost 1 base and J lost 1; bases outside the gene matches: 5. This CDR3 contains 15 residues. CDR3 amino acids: CSARGSSGASYEQYF. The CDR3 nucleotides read TGCAGTGCTAGAGGTTCTAGCGGGGCTTCCTACGAGCAGTACTTC.

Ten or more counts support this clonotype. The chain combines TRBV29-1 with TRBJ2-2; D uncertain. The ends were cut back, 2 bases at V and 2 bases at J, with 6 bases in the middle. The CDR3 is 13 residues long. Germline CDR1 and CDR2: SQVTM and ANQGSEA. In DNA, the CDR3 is TGCAGCGTTGAAATCGTTAACACCGGGGAGCTGTTTTTT. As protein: CSVEIVNTGELFF.

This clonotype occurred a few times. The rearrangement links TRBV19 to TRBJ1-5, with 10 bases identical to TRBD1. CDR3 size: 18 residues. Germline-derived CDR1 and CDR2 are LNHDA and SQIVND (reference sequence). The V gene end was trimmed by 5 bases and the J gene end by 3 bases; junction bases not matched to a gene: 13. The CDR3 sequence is CASSAGTGEGRYNQPQHF. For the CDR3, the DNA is TGTGCCAGTAGTGCGGGGACAGGGGAAGGACGGTACAATCAGCCCCAGCATTTT.

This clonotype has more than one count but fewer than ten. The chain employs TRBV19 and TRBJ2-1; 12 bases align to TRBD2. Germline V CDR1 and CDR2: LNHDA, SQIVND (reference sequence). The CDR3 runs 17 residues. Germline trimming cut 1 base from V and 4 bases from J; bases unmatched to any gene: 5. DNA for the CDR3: TGTGCCAGTAGTATAGGGACTAGCGGGGAAAATTACAATGAGCAGTTCTTC. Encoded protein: CASSIGTSGENYNEQFF.